One and the same sample provided the 8 T cell receptor beta chains below, sequenced in a study of blood T cell repertoires in COVID-19. Clones were read by immunoSEQ multiplex PCR, and TCRdb kept only the in-frame ones, dropping some. The data show about 300,000 clones, with 85% seen just once and roughly 2.7% held by the top ten. The sample taken for sequencing was PBMCs or T cells enriched from blood (not recorded which). These receptors were obtained from a woman between 50 and 59 years old who had recovered from COVID-19.

J is TRBJ2-7 and V is TRBV29-1, with TRBD2 matching 7 bases. The V gene's germline CDR1 is SQVTM and CDR2 ANQGSEA. Trimming at V came to 7 bases and at J to 5 bases, leaving 8 bases not matched to a gene. The CDR3 runs to 12 residues. CDR3 DNA sequence: TGCAGCGCTAGGACTAGTTTCCACGAGCAGTACTTC. Encoded protein: CSARTSFHEQYF.

This chain links TRBV6-5 with TRBJ1-6, with 9 bases that match TRBD1. The germline V gene has CDR1 MNHEY and CDR2 SVGAGI. The CDR3 sequence is 14 residues long. J gave up 5 bases and V 5 bases, and 1 base lay outside the gene matches. The CDR3 spells CASSRQGDNSPLHF. DNA of the CDR3: TGTGCCAGCAGTCGACAGGGGGATAATTCACCCCTCCACTTT.

V gene TRBV19 combines with J gene TRBJ2-2; 8 nucleotides match TRBD1. Trimming took 4 bases from V and 5 from J; bases not matched to a gene: 3. This CDR3 comprises 14 residues. Germline V CDR1 and CDR2: LNHDA, SQIVND (reference sequence). DNA of the CDR3: TGTGCCAGTAGTAGACAGGGGAAAACCGGGGAGCTGTTTTTT. Its protein product is CASSRQGKTGELFF.

The count of this clone is one. The chain combines TRBV5-4 with TRBJ1-1; TRBD1 is a possible D gene (6 bases). Germline assignment: CDR1 SGHNT and CDR2 YYREEE (reference sequence). The germline V and J ends were trimmed by 0 bases and 2 bases, with 14 bases remaining between them. This CDR3 is 16 amino acids long. Written as DNA, the CDR3 is TGTGCCAGCAGCTTGGAGTCGGGCAGGGGAAACACTGAAGCTTTCTTT. Translation: CASSLESGRGNTEAFF.

The chain is built from TRBV19 and TRBJ1-1, with TRBD1 matching 10 bases. V lost 5 bases, J lost 4 bases, and 7 bases stayed unmatched. Germline V gene sequence: CDR1 LNHDA, CDR2 SQIVND (reference sequence). The CDR3 is made up of 15 amino acids. This chain's CDR3 is CASSPMGQGSTEAFF. As DNA, the CDR3 is TGTGCCAGTAGTCCCATGGGACAGGGGAGCACTGAAGCTTTCTTT.

This clone has only one observation. The rearrangement links TRBV7-9 to TRBJ2-1; 8 bases fit TRBD1. J gave up 8 bases and V 1 base, and 7 bases lay outside the gene matches. Germline CDR1 is SEHNR and CDR2 is FQNEAQ (reference sequence). CDR3 length: 15 amino acids. The CDR3 region is CASSLVGDRSHEQFF. CDR3 nucleotides: TGTGCCAGCAGCTTAGTGGGGGACAGGTCGCATGAGCAGTTCTTC.

The sample holds a few counts of this clone. The chain is built from TRBV6-1 and TRBJ2-5, with D maybe TRBD1 (6 bases). CDR3 length: 13 residues. Trimming removed 2 bases at V and 3 bases at J, with 7 bases between. Germline assignment: CDR1 MNHNS and CDR2 SASEGT. DNA for the CDR3: TGTGCCAGCAGTGAATGGACAGAAGAGACCCAGTACTTC. Translating gives CASSEWTEETQYF.

The J gene is TRBJ1-3, the V gene TRBV2; no clear D gene. Germline loops: CDR1 SNHLY, CDR2 FYNNEI. The CDR3 has 13 residues. Between the trimmed V and J ends, which lost 6 bases and 0 bases, there was a span of 6 bases. This chain's CDR3 is CASRRDSGNTIYF. The CDR3 DNA sequence: TGTGCCAGCAGGCGAGACTCTGGAAACACCATATATTTT.